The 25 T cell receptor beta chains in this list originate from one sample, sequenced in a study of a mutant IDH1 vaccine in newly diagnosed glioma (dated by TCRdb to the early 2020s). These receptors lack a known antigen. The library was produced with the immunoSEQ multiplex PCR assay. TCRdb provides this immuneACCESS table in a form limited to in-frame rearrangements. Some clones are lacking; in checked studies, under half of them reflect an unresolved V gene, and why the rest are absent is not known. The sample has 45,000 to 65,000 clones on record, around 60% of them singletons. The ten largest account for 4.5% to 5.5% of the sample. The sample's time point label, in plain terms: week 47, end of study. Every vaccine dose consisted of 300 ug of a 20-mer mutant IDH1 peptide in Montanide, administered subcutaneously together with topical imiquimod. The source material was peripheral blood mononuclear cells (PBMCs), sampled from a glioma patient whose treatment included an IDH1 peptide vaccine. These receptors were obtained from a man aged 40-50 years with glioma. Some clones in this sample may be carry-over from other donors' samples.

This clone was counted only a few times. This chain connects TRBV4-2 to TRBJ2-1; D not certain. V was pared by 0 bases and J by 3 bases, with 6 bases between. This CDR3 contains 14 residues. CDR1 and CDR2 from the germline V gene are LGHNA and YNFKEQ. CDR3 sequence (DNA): TGTGCCAGCAGCCAAGATAAGGTCTACAATGAGCAGTTCTTC. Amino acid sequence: CASSQDKVYNEQFF.

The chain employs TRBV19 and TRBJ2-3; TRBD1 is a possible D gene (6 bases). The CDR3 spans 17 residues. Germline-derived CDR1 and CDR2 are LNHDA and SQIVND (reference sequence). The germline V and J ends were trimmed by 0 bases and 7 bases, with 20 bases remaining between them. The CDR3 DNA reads TGTGCCAGTAGTATAGATCGAGGGGGTCAGGGCGCACATACGCAGTATTTT. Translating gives CASSIDRGGQGAHTQYF.

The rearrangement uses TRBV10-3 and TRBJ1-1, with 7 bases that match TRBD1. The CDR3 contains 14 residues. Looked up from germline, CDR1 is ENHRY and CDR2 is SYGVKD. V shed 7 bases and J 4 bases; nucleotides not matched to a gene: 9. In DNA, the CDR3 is TGTGCCATCAACAACAGGGGCCCGGGCACTGAAGCTTTCTTT. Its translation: CAINNRGPGTEAFF.

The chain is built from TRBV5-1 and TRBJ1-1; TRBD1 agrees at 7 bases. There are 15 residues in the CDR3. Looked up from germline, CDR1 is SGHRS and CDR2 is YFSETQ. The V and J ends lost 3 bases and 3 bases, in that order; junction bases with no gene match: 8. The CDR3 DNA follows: TGCGCCAGCAGCTCTGGCGGCGGGACAGACACTGAAGCTTTCTTT. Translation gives CASSSGGGTDTEAFF.

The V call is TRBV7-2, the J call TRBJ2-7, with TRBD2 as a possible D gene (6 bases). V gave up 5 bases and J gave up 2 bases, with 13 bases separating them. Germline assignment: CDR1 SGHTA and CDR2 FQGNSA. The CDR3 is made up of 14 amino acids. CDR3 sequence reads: CASSTRDFPYEQYF. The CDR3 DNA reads TGTGCCAGCAGCACAAGGGACTTCCCCTACGAGCAGTACTTC.

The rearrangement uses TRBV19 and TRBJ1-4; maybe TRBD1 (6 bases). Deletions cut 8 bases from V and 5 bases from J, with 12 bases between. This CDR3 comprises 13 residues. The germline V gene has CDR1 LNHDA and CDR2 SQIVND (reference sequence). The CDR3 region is CASSTGKNEKLFF. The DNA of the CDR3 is TGTGCCAGTTCGACAGGAAAGAATGAAAAACTGTTTTTT.

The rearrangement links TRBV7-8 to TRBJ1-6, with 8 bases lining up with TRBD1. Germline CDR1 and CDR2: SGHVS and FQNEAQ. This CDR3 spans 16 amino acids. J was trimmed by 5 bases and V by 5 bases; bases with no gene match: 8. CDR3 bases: TGTGCCAGCAGCGTGATTTACAGGGGGAATAATTCACCCCTCCACTTT. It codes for CASSVIYRGNNSPLHF.

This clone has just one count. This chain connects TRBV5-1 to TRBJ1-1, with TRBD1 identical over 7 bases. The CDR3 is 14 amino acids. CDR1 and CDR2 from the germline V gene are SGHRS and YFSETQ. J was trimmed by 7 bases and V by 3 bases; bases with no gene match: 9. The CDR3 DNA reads TGCGCCAGCAGCTGGACGACAGGGAGAGGTGAAGCTTTCTTT. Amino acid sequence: CASSWTTGRGEAFF. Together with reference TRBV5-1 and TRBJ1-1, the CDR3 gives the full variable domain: KAGVTQTPRYLIKTRGQQVTLSCSPISGHRSVSWYQQTPGQGLQFLFEYFSETQRNKGNFPGRFSGRQFSNSRSEMNVSTLELGDSALYLCASSWTTGRGEAFFGQGTRLTVV.

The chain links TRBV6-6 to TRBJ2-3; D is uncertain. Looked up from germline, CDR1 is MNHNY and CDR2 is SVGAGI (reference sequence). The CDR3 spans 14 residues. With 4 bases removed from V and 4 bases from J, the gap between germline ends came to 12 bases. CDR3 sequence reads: CASSFSSRPDTQYF. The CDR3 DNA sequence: TGTGCCAGCAGTTTTAGCTCGCGGCCAGATACGCAGTATTTT.

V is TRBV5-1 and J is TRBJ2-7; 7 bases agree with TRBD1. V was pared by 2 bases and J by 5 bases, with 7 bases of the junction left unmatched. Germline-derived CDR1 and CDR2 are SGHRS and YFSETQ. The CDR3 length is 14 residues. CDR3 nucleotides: TGCGCCAGCAGCTTCGACAGGGAGACGGACGAGCAGTACTTC. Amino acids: CASSFDRETDEQYF. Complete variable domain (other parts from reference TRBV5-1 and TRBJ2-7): KAGVTQTPRYLIKTRGQQVTLSCSPISGHRSVSWYQQTPGQGLQFLFEYFSETQRNKGNFPGRFSGRQFSNSRSEMNVSTLELGDSALYLCASSFDRETDEQYFGPGTRLTVT.

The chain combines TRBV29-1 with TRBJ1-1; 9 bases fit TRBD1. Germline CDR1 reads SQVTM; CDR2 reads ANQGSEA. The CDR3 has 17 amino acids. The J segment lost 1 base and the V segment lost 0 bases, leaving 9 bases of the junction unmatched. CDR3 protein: CSVEDGQGLMGNTEAFF. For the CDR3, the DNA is TGCAGCGTTGAAGATGGACAGGGGCTTATGGGGAACACTGAAGCTTTCTTT.

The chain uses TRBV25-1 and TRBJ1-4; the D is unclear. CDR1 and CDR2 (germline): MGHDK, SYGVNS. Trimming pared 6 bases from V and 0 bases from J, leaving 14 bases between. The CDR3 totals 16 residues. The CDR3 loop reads CASSPRTTATNEKLFF. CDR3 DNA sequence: TGTGCCAGCAGCCCCAGAACAACCGCAACTAATGAAAAACTGTTTTTT. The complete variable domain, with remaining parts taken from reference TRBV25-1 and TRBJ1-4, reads EADIYQTPRYLVIGTGKKITLECSQTMGHDKMYWYQQDPGMELHLIHYSYGVNSTEKGDLSSESTVSRIRTEHFPLTLESARPSHTSQYLCASSPRTTATNEKLFFGSGTQLSVL.

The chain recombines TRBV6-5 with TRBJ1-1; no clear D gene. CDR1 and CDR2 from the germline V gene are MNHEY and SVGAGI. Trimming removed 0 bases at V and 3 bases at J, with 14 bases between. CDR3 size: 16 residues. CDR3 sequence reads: CASSYSSLRADTEAFF. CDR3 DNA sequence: TGTGCCAGCAGTTACTCGAGCCTCCGGGCAGACACTGAAGCTTTCTTT.

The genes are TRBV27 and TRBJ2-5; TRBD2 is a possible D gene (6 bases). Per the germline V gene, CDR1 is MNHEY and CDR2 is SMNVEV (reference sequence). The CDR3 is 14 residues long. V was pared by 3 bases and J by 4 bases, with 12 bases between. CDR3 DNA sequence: TGTGCCAGCAGTTTTCGACTAGGAGGAGAGACCCAGTACTTC. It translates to CASSFRLGGETQYF.

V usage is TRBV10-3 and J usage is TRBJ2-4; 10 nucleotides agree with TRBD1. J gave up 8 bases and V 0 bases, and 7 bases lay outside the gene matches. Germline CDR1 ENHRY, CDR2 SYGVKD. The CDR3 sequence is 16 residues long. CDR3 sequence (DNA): TGTGCCATCAGTGAGTCGGAGACAGGGGGCGGGGACATTCAGTACTTC. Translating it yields CAISESETGGGDIQYF.

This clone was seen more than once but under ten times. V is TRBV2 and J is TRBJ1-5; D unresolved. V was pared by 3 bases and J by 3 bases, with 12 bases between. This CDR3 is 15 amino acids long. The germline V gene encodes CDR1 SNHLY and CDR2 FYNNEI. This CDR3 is CASSDPGPLNQPQHF. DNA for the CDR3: TGTGCCAGCAGTGATCCGGGCCCCCTCAATCAGCCCCAGCATTTT.

The CDR3 DNA reads TGTGCCAGTCAAGGGACAGGGATTGACTATGGCTACACCTTC. Translated: CASQGTGIDYGYTF. V gene TRBV19 combines with J gene TRBJ1-2, with TRBD1 matching 9 bases. V gave up 8 bases and J gave up 3 bases; unmatched junction bases: 7. This CDR3 region has 14 residues. CDR1 is LNHDA, CDR2 SQIVND, per germline (reference sequence). Drawing the rest from reference TRBV19 and TRBJ1-2, the complete variable domain is DGGITQSPKYLFRKEGQNVTLSCEQNLNHDAMYWYRQDPGQGLRLIYYSQIVNDFQKGDIAEGYSVSREKKESFPLTVTSAQKNPTAFYLCASQGTGIDYGYTFGSGTRLTVV.

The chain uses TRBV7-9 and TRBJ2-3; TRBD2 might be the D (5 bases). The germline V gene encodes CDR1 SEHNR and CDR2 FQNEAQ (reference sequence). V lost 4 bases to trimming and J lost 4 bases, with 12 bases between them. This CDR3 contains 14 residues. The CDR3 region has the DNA TGTGCCAGCAGCTCATCGGGGTTGGCAGATACGCAGTATTTT. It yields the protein CASSSSGLADTQYF.

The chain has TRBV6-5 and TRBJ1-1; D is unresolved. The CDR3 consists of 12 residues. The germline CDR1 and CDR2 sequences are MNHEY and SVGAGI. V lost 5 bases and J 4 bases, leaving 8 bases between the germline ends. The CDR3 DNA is TGTGCCAGCAGTCCACCCGGCACTGAAGCTTTCTTT. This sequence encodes CASSPPGTEAFF.

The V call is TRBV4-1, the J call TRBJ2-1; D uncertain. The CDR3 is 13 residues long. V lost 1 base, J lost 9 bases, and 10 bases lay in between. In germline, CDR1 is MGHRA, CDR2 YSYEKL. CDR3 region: CASSQGPIGEQFF. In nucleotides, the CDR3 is TGCGCCAGCAGCCAAGGCCCGATCGGTGAGCAGTTCTTC.

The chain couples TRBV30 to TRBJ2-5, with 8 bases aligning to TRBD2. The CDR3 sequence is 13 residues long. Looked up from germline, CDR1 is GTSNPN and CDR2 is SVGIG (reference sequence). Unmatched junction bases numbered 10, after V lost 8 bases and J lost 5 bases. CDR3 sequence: CARSGGASETQYF. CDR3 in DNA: TGTGCCCGCTCGGGGGGGGCCTCGGAGACCCAGTACTTC.

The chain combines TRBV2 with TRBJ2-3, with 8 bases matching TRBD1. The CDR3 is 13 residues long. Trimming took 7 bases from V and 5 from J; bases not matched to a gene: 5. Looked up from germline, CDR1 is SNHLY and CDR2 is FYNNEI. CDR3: CASNPGTGDTQYF. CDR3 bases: TGTGCCAGCAACCCCGGGACAGGAGATACGCAGTATTTT.

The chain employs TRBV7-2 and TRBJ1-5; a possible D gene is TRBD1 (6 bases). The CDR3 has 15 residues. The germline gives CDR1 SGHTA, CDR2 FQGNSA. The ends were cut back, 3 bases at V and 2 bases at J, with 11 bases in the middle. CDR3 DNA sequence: TGTGCCAGCAGCTTTCCACAGGGAGGCAATCAGCCCCAGCATTTT. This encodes CASSFPQGGNQPQHF.

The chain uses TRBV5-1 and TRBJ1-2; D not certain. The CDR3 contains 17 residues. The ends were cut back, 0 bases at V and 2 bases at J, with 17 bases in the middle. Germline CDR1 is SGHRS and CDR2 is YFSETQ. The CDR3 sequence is CASSLVVPGVRNYGYTF. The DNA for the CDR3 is TGCGCCAGCAGCTTGGTAGTCCCCGGGGTCCGCAACTATGGCTACACCTTC. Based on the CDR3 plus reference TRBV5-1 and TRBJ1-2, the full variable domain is KAGVTQTPRYLIKTRGQQVTLSCSPISGHRSVSWYQQTPGQGLQFLFEYFSETQRNKGNFPGRFSGRQFSNSRSEMNVSTLELGDSALYLCASSLVVPGVRNYGYTFGSGTRLTVV.

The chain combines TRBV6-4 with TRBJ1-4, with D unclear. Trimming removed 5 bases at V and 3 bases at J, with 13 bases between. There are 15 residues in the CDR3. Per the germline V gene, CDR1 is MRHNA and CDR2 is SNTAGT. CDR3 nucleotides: TGTGCCAGCAGTCCCGAGGGTTGGGCTAATGAAAAACTGTTTTTT. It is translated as CASSPEGWANEKLFF.